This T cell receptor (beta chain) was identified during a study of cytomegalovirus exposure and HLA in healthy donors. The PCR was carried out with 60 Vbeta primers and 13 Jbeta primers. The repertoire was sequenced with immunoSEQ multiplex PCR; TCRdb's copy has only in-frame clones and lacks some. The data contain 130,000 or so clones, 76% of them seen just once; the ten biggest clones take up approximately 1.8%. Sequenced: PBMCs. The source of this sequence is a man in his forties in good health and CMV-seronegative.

CDR3 DNA: TGTGCCAGCAGTTTAATTGCGGGAGCCGGAACAGATACGCAGTATTTT. It specifies CASSLIAGAGTDTQYF. The V gene is TRBV27, the J gene TRBJ2-3; TRBD2 aligns across 7 bases. Trimming at V came to 2 bases and at J to 3 bases, leaving 8 bases not matched to a gene. Per germline, CDR1 MNHEY and CDR2 SMNVEV (reference sequence). CDR3 length: 16 amino acids.